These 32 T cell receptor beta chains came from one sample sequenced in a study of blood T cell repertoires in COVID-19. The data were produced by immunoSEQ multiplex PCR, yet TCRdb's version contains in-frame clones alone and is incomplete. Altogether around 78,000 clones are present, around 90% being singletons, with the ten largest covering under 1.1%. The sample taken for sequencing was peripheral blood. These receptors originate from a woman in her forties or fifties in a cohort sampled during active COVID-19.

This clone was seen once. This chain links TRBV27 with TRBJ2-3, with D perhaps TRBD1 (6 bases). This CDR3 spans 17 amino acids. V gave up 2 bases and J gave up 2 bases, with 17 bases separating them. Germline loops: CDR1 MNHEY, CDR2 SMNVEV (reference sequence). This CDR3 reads CASSLRDTGQLTDTQYF. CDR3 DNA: TGTGCCAGCAGTTTACGCGACACCGGACAGCTCACAGATACGCAGTATTTT.

CDR3 region: CASQDSGRTDTQYF. Here the CDR3 DNA reads TGTGCCAGCCAGGATAGCGGGAGGACAGATACGCAGTATTTT. The chain recombines TRBV25-1 with TRBJ2-3; 10 nucleotides agree with TRBD2. The CDR3 totals 14 residues. With 8 bases clipped from V and 3 bases from J, the junction kept 5 bases outside the gene matches. The germline V gene has CDR1 MGHDK and CDR2 SYGVNS. The complete variable domain, with remaining parts taken from reference TRBV25-1 and TRBJ2-3, reads EADIYQTPRYLVIGTGKKITLECSQTMGHDKMYWYQQDPGMELHLIHYSYGVNSTEKGDLSSESTVSRIRTEHFPLTLESARPSHTSQYLCASQDSGRTDTQYFGPGTRLTVL.

The CDR3 coding sequence is TGTGCCAGCAGCCCCTCAGCGGGAGCCTCCCTCTACAATGAGCAGTTCTTC. This gives the protein CASSPSAGASLYNEQFF. The J gene is TRBJ2-1, the V gene TRBV7-8, with 8 bases matching TRBD2. Germline CDR1 is SGHVS and CDR2 is FQNEAQ. The CDR3 extends over 17 amino acids. V was pared by 5 bases and J by 3 bases, with 12 bases of the junction left unmatched.

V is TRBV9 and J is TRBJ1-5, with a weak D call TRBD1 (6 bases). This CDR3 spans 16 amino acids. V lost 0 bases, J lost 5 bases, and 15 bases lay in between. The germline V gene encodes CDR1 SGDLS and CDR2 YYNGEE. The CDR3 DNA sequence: TGTGCCAGCAGCGTAGGGCAGGGGCTGAGAGATCAGCCCCAGCATTTT. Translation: CASSVGQGLRDQPQHF.

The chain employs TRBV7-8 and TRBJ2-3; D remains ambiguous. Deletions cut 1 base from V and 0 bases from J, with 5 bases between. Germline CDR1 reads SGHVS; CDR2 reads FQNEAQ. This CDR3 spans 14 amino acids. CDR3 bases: TGTGCCAGCAGCTTAGTTCCTAGCACAGATACGCAGTATTTT. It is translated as CASSLVPSTDTQYF.

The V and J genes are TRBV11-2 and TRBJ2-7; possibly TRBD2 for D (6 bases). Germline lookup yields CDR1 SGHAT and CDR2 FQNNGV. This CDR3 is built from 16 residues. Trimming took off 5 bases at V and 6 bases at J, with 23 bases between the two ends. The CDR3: CASSPVLALMGGEQYF. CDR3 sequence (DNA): TGTGCCAGCAGCCCTGTTCTTGCTCTTATGGGGGGCGAGCAGTACTTC. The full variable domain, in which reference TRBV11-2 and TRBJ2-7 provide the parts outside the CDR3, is EAGVAQSPRYKIIEKRQSVAFWCNPISGHATLYWYQQILGQGPKLLIQFQNNGVVDDSQLPKDRFSAERLKGVDSTLKIQPAKLEDSAVYLCASSPVLALMGGEQYFGPGTRLTVT.

CDR3 amino acids: CASSLSRRGRSYNSPLHF. CDR3 sequence (DNA): TGTGCCAGCAGTTTATCGCGGAGGGGACGGTCCTATAATTCACCCCTCCACTTT. This sequence joins TRBV27 and TRBJ1-6, with a possible D match to TRBD1 (5 bases). CDR1 MNHEY and CDR2 SMNVEV come from the germline V gene (reference sequence). With 0 bases removed from V and 1 base from J, the gap between germline ends came to 13 bases. The CDR3 is made up of 18 amino acids.

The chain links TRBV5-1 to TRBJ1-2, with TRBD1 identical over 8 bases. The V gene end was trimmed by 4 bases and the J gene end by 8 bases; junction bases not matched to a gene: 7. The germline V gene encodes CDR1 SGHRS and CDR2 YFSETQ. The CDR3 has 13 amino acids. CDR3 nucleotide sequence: TGCGCCAGCAGCGTTGACAGGGGAGGAGGCTACACCTTC. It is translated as CASSVDRGGGYTF.

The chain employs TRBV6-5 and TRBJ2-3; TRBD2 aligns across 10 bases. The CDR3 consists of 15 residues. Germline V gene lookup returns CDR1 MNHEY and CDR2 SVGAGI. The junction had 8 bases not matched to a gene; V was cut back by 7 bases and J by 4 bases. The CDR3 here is CASNPTSGYSDTQYF. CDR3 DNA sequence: TGTGCCAGCAATCCGACTAGCGGGTATTCAGATACGCAGTATTTT.

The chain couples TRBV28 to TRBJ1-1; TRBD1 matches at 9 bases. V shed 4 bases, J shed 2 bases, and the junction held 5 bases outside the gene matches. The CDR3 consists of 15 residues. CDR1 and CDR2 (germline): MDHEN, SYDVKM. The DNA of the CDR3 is TGTGCCAGCAGTTCTGGGGACAGGGTAAACACTGAAGCTTTCTTT. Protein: CASSSGDRVNTEAFF.

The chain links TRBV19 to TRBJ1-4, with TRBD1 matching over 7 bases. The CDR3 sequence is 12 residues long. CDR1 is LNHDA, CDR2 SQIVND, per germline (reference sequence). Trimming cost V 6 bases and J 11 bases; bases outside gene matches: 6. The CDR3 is CASSDRDSKLFF. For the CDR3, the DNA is TGTGCCAGTAGCGACAGGGACAGTAAACTGTTTTTT.

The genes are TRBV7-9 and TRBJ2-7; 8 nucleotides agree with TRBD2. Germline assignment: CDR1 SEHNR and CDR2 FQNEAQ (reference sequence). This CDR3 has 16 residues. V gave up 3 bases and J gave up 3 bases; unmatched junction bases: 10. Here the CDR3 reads CASSLTSAPLFYEQYF. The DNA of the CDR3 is TGTGCCAGCAGCTTGACTAGCGCGCCTTTATTCTACGAGCAGTACTTC.

CDR3 nucleotides: TGTGCCAGCAGCCGGACTAGCGGGAGGCCGGGGGGAGATACGCAGTATTTT. Protein sequence: CASSRTSGRPGGDTQYF. V usage is TRBV14 and J usage is TRBJ2-3, with 14 bases that match TRBD2. This CDR3 is 17 amino acids long. The germline CDR1 and CDR2 sequences are SGHDN and FVKESK. V dropped 4 bases and J dropped 5; count of bases not matched to a gene: 8.

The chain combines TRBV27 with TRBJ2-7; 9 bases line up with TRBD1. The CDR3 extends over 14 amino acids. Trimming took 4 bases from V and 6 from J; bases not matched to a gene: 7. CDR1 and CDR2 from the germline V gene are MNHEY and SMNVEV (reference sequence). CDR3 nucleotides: TGTGCCAGCAGTTGGGGACAGGGTGGGGTCGAGCAGTACTTC. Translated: CASSWGQGGVEQYF.

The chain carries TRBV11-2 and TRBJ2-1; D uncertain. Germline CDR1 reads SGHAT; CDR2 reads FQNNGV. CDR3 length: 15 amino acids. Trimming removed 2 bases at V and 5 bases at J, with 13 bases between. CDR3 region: CASSLRPGSNNEQFF. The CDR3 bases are TGTGCCAGCAGCTTAAGGCCAGGTTCTAACAATGAGCAGTTCTTC.

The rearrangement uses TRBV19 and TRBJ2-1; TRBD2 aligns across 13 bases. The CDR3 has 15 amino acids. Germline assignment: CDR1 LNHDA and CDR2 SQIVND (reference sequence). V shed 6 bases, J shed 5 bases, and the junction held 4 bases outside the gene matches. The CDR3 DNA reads TGTGCCAGTAGGAGACTAGCGGGAGGAGACAATGAGCAGTTCTTC. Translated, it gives CASRRLAGGDNEQFF.

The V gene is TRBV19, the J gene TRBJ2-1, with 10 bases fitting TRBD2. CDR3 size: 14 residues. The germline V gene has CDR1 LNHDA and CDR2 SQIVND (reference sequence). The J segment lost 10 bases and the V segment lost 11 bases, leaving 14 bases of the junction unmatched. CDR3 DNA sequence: TGTGCCTCACGAAGCCGAGCGGGAGGGGGCGAGCAGTTCTTC. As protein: CASRSRAGGGEQFF.

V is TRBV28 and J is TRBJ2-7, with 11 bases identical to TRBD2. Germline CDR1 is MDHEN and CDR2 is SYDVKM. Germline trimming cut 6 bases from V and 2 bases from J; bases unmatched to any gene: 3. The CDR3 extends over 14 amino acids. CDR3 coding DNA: TGTGCCAGCAGGGGGACTAGCGGAACCTACGAGCAGTACTTC. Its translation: CASRGTSGTYEQYF.

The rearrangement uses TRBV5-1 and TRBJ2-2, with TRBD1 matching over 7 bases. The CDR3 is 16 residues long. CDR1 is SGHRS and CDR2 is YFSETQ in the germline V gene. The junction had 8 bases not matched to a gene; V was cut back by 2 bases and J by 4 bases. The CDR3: CASSFGDSATTGELFF. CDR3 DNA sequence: TGCGCCAGCAGCTTCGGGGACAGCGCGACCACCGGGGAGCTGTTTTTT.

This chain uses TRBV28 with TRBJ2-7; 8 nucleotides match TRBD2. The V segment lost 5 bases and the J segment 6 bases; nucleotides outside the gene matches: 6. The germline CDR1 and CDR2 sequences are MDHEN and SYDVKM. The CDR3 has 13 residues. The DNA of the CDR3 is TGTGCCAGCAGTACGCCCCGGGGGGGCGAGCAGTACTTC. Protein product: CASSTPRGGEQYF. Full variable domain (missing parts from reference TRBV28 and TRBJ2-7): DVKVTQSSRYLVKRTGEKVFLECVQDMDHENMFWYRQDPGLGLRLIYFSYDVKMKEKGDIPEGYSVSREKKERFSLILESASTNQTSMYLCASSTPRGGEQYFGPGTRLTVT.

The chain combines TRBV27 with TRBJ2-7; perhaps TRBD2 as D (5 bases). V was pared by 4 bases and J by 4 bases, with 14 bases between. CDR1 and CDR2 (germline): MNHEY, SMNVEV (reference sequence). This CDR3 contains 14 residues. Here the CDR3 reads CASSSLVGKYEQYF. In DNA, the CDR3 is TGTGCCAGCAGTTCACTAGTAGGAAAGTACGAGCAGTACTTC.

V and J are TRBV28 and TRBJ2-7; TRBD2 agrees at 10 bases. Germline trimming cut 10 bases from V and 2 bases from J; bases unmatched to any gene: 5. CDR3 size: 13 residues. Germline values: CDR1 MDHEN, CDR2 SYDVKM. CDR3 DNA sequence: TGTGCCACGACTAGCGGGTCCCCCTACGAGCAGTACTTC. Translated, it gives CATTSGSPYEQYF.

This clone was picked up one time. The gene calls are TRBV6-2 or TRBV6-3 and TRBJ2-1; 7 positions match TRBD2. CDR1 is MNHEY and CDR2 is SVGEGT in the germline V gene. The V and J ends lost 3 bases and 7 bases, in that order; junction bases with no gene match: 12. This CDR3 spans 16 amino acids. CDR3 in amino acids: CASSYISGVASNEQFF. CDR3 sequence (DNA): TGTGCCAGCAGTTATATAAGCGGGGTGGCCTCAAATGAGCAGTTCTTC.

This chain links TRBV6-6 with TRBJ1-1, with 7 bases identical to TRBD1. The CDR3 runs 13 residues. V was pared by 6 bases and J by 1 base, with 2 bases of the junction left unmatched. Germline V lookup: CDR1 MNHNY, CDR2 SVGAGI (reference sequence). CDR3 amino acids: CASRRQGNTEAFF. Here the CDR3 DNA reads TGTGCCAGCAGAAGACAGGGGAACACTGAAGCTTTCTTT.

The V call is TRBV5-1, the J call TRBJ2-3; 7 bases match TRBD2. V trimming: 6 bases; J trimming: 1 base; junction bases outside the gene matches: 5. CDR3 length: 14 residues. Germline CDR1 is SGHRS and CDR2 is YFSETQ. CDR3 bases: TGCGCCAGCACGGAGGGAGGGGGCACAGATACGCAGTATTTT. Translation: CASTEGGGTDTQYF.

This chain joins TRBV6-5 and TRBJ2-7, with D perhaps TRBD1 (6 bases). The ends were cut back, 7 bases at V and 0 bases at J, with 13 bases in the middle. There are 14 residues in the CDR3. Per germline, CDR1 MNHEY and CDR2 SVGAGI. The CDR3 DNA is TGTGCCAGCATCGTGGGGGCCAGCTCCTACGAGCAGTACTTC. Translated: CASIVGASSYEQYF.

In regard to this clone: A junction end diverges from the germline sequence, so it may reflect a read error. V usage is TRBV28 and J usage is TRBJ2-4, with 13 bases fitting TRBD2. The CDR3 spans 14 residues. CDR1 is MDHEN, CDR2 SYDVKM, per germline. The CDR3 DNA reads TGTGCCAGCAATGAAGGACTAGCGGGAGTTCCGGGGGACTTC. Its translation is CASNEGLAGVPGDF.

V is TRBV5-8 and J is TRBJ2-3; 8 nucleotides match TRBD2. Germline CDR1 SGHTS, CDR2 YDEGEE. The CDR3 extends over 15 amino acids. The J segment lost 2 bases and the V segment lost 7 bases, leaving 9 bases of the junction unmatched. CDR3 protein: CASPWAGGATDTQYF. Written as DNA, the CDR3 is TGTGCCAGCCCCTGGGCGGGAGGTGCCACAGATACGCAGTATTTT. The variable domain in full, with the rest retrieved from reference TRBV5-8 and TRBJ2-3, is EAGVTQSPTHLIKTRGQQATLRCSPISGHTSVYWYQQALGLGLQFLLWYDEGEERNRGNFPPRFSGRQFPNYSSELNVNALELEDSALYLCASPWAGGATDTQYFGPGTRLTVL.

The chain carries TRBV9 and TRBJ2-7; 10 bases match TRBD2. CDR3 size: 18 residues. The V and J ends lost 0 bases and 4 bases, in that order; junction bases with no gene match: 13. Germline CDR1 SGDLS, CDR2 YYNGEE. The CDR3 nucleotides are TGTGCCAGCAGCGTAGGGAGCCCCACTAGCGGGACCTTTTACGAGCAGTACTTC. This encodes CASSVGSPTSGTFYEQYF.

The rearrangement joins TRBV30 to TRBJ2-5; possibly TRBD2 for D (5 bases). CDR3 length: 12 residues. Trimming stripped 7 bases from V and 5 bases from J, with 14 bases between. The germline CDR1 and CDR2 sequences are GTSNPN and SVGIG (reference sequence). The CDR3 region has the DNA TGTGCCTCCGCCCCAGGCGGGGAGACCCAGTACTTC. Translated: CASAPGGETQYF.

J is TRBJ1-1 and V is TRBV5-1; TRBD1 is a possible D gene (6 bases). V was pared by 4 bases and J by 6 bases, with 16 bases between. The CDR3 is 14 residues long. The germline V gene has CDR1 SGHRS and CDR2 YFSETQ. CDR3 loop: CASSGSGQLAEAFF. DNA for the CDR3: TGCGCCAGCAGCGGGTCAGGACAGTTAGCTGAAGCTTTCTTT.

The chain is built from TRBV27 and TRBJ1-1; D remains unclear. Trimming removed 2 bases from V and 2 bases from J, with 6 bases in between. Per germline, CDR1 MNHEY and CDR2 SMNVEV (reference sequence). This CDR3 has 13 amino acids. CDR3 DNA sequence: TGTGCCAGCAGTTTAGGCAGAAACACTGAAGCTTTCTTT. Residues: CASSLGRNTEAFF.